Following are 17 T cell receptor beta chains from one sample sequenced in a study of PD-1 blockade in classical Hodgkin lymphoma. TCRdb's table, derived via immunoSEQ multiplex PCR, lists solely in-frame clones and lacks some. The table lists 95,000 to 120,000 clones, about 88% of them singletons. There was relapse after autologous stem cell transplantation in every patient, and there was variation in brentuximab vedotin exposure. The sequencing used peripheral blood mononuclear cells (PBMCs), collected before the second cycle of nivolumab. Source of these receptors: a human donor with classical Hodgkin lymphoma.

The genes are TRBV19 and TRBJ2-4; 9 nucleotides line up with TRBD2. This CDR3 region has 16 residues. Germline V lookup: CDR1 LNHDA, CDR2 SQIVND (reference sequence). V was clipped by 1 base and J by 4 bases; unmatched bases: 5. CDR3 residues: CASSIGGRALKNIQYF. DNA for the CDR3: TGTGCCAGTAGTATAGGCGGGAGGGCCCTGAAAAACATTCAGTACTTC.

This clone was found a few times. V is TRBV2 and J is TRBJ1-1; possible D gene TRBD1, 5 bases. The CDR3 has 13 residues. Deletions cut 1 base from V and 6 bases from J, with 9 bases between. Germline assignment: CDR1 SNHLY and CDR2 FYNNEI. CDR3 bases: TGTGCCAGCAGTGAAGAAGGGGTTGCTGAAGCTTTCTTT. This codes for CASSEEGVAEAFF. The complete variable domain, with remaining parts taken from reference TRBV2 and TRBJ1-1, reads EPEVTQTPSHQVTQMGQEVILRCVPISNHLYFYWYRQILGQKVEFLVSFYNNEISEKSEIFDDQFSVERPDGSNFTLKIRSTKLEDSAMYFCASSEEGVAEAFFGQGTRLTVV.

The chain couples TRBV2 to TRBJ2-1, with D hard to call. Germline V lookup: CDR1 SNHLY, CDR2 FYNNEI. Trimming removed 8 bases at V and 5 bases at J, with 16 bases between. The CDR3 consists of 14 residues. CDR3 DNA sequence: TGTGCCAGCTCTATAAAGAGGTCGCACAATGAGCAGTTCTTC. It translates to CASSIKRSHNEQFF.

The rearrangement uses TRBV28 and TRBJ2-5; no definite D call. V was pared by 0 bases and J by 5 bases, with 16 bases between. In germline, CDR1 is MDHEN, CDR2 SYDVKM. This CDR3 has 16 amino acids. CDR3 loop: CASSLWAGLEGETQYF. CDR3 sequence (DNA): TGTGCCAGCAGTTTATGGGCCGGGTTGGAAGGGGAGACCCAGTACTTC.

The rearrangement uses TRBV4-1 and TRBJ1-5; 8 bases fit TRBD1. Looked up from germline, CDR1 is MGHRA and CDR2 is YSYEKL. The CDR3 has 16 amino acids. The ends lost 0 bases at V and 4 bases at J; junction bases unmatched: 5. CDR3 sequence (DNA): TGCGCCAGCAGCCAAGACCGGACAGGGCGAAATCAGCCCCAGCATTTT. This encodes CASSQDRTGRNQPQHF.

About this clone: Other DNA sequences from this sample encode an identical CDR3 as well. The CDR3, as DNA: TGCAGTGCTAGATCCTATGGCTACACCTTC. The encoded protein is CSARSYGYTF. The chain combines TRBV20-1 with TRBJ1-2; no clear D. Germline CDR1 and CDR2: DFQATT and SNEGSKA (reference sequence). V lost 2 bases and J lost 4, with 2 bases in between. This CDR3 has 10 amino acids.

CDR3 region: CASNERKRDSFIDTQYF. The CDR3 nucleotides read TGTGCCAGCAACGAACGAAAACGGGACTCATTTATAGATACGCAGTATTTT. The chain links TRBV11-2 to TRBJ2-3; the D gene is possibly TRBD2 (6 bases). The ends were cut back, 7 bases at V and 5 bases at J, with 25 bases in the middle. This CDR3 contains 17 residues. Germline values: CDR1 SGHAT, CDR2 FQNNGV.

The rearrangement uses TRBV6-6 and TRBJ2-7; 10 bases are a match to TRBD1. Trimming cost V 5 bases and J 4 bases; bases outside gene matches: 5. The CDR3 is 14 residues long. CDR1 and CDR2 (germline): MNHNY, SVGAGI (reference sequence). This CDR3 is CASSGDRGFYEQYF. In DNA form, the CDR3 reads TGTGCCAGCAGTGGGGACAGGGGTTTTTACGAGCAGTACTTC.

The chain carries TRBV5-4 and TRBJ1-2; 12 positions agree with TRBD1. The CDR3 is 16 amino acids. V lost 4 bases, J lost 7 bases, and 11 bases stayed unmatched. Germline assignment: CDR1 SGHNT and CDR2 YYREEE (reference sequence). The CDR3 is CASSDARGQGAIGYTF. The CDR3 nucleotides read TGTGCCAGCAGCGATGCTCGGGGACAGGGGGCAATTGGCTACACCTTC. The entire variable domain, with the rest obtained from reference TRBV5-4 and TRBJ1-2, is as follows: ETGVTQSPTHLIKTRGQQVTLRCSSQSGHNTVSWYQQALGQGPQFIFQYYREEENGRGNFPPRFSGLQFPNYSSELNVNALELDDSALYLCASSDARGQGAIGYTFGSGTRLTVV.

This clone was observed once. The chain has TRBV28 and TRBJ1-2; the D gene is possibly TRBD1 (6 bases). This CDR3 comprises 13 residues. Trimming cost V 3 bases and J 8 bases, with 13 bases left between them. The V gene's germline CDR1 is MDHEN and CDR2 SYDVKM. The CDR3 DNA sequence: TGTGCCAGCAGTTTGCACTCAGGGGTAGGCTACACCTTC. As protein: CASSLHSGVGYTF.

The J gene is TRBJ2-1, the V gene TRBV5-1; D uncertain. Germline values: CDR1 SGHRS, CDR2 YFSETQ. Trimming pared 0 bases from V and 8 bases from J, leaving 6 bases between. CDR3 length: 12 residues. CDR3 residues: CASSLEGHEQFF. For the CDR3, the DNA is TGCGCCAGCAGCTTGGAAGGACATGAGCAGTTCTTC.

This chain connects TRBV6-4 to TRBJ2-3; D unclear. V shed 2 bases and J shed 1 base, with 7 bases lying between them. From germline, CDR1 is MRHNA and CDR2 SNTAGT. The CDR3 loop spans 14 amino acids. The CDR3, as DNA: TGTGCCAGCAGTGACAAGGCGGGCACAGATACGCAGTATTTT. It is translated as CASSDKAGTDTQYF.

V usage is TRBV5-4 and J usage is TRBJ2-3; no firm D call. This CDR3 spans 12 amino acids. CDR1 SGHNT and CDR2 YYREEE come from the germline V gene (reference sequence). Between the trimmed V and J ends, which lost 4 bases and 4 bases, there was a span of 7 bases. CDR3 DNA: TGTGCCAGCAGCACGAGGTCAGATACGCAGTATTTT. This encodes CASSTRSDTQYF.

This sequence joins TRBV4-3 and TRBJ1-1; 9 bases match TRBD1. Germline assignment: CDR1 LGHNA and CDR2 YSLEER. The V gene end was trimmed by 4 bases and the J gene end by 1 base; junction bases not matched to a gene: 7. CDR3 length equals 16 residues. CDR3 protein: CASSRSGTGKNTEAFF. In nucleotides, the CDR3 is TGCGCCAGCAGCCGGAGCGGGACAGGGAAGAACACTGAAGCTTTCTTT.

V and J are TRBV7-9 and TRBJ2-7, with TRBD2 matching over 8 bases. The CDR3 spans 13 residues. The ends lost 5 bases at V and 5 bases at J; junction bases unmatched: 5. The germline gives CDR1 SEHNR, CDR2 FQNEAQ (reference sequence). The CDR3: CASSPPGGDEQYF. CDR3 sequence (DNA): TGTGCCAGCAGCCCCCCCGGGGGGGACGAGCAGTACTTC.

The V gene is TRBV4-1, the J gene TRBJ2-7; unclear D gene. Trimming pared 1 base from V and 0 bases from J, leaving 10 bases between. This CDR3 has 15 amino acids. CDR1 MGHRA and CDR2 YSYEKL come from the germline V gene. In nucleotides, the CDR3 is TGCGCCAGCAGCCAAGTTTCGAGCTTCTCCTACGAGCAGTACTTC. Its protein is CASSQVSSFSYEQYF.

V gene TRBV5-1 combines with J gene TRBJ1-2, with 10 bases lining up with TRBD1. With 6 bases clipped from V and 4 bases from J, the junction kept 18 bases outside the gene matches. CDR1 and CDR2 from the germline V gene are SGHRS and YFSETQ. The length of the CDR3 is 18 residues. CDR3 DNA sequence: TGCGCCAGCACCCTTACATGGGGACAGGGGACTACAGGCTATGGCTACACCTTC. The encoded protein is CASTLTWGQGTTGYGYTF.